Listed here is a single T cell receptor (beta chain). These data come from a study of blood T cell repertoires in COVID-19. Study at large: Sites across the United States, Italy and Spain contributed samples from acute and convalescent COVID-19.

This CDR3 is built from 13 residues. Unmatched junction bases numbered 2, after V lost 4 bases and J lost 3 bases. From germline, CDR1 is MNHEY and CDR2 SMNVEV (reference sequence). In the source study's methods: Estimation of nucleated cell counts relied on the amplification of reference gene primers. Libraries were prepared by immunoSEQ multiplex PCR; TCRdb keeps only in-frame clonotypes and omits some of them. V, J and clone size reflect that table, while D and trimming were determined from the DNA. The profile shows a few hundred thousand clones, roughly 91% of them singletons. The sequencing sample was made of peripheral blood. The chain links TRBV27 to TRBJ1-1; 7 nucleotides agree with TRBD1. The sequence derives from a woman under 40 with COVID-19, enrolled during active disease. The CDR3 coding sequence is TGTGCCAGCAGTTGGGGGACAGACACTGAAGCTTTCTTT. Amino acids: CASSWGTDTEAFF.